Listed below are T cell receptor beta chains from one sample, sequenced in a study of multiple sclerosis patients with progressive multifocal leukoencephalopathy. Sequencing used immunoSEQ multiplex PCR; TCRdb keeps in-frame clones, though not all of them. The sample carries tens of thousands of clones, about nine tenths recorded once. This material consisted of PBMCs, taken from a patient treated with natalizumab. Receptors originate from a human donor with multiple sclerosis. CDR3s include the opening cysteine and the closing phenylalanine or tryptophan. The D gene is left open where the match is weak. Expanded clones are given a class, and other clones once, few, many or no size at all.

TRBJ2-7,-,TRBV7-9,TRBD2,TGTGCCAGCAGCCCCCACCCTGGACTAGGAGAGCAGTACTTC,CASSPHPGLGEQYF
TRBJ2-7,-,TRBV5-4,TRBD2,TGTGCCAGCAACATAGGAGCTCGGACTAGTTTGGGAGAGCAGTACTTC,CASNIGARTSLGEQYF
TRBJ1-1,-,TRBV7-9,-,TGTGCCAGCAGCCGACAGAATGAAGCTTTCTTT,CASSRQNEAFF
TRBJ2-7,-,TRBV29-1,TRBD1,TGCAGCGTTACAGGGGGAATCTCCTACGAGCAGTACTTC,CSVTGGISYEQYF
TRBJ2-3,-,TRBV7-8,-,TGTGCCAGCAGCGTAAGCCTCAACCCTGGAGCGAACAAGAATACGCAGTATTTT,CASSVSLNPGANKNTQYF
TRBJ2-7,-,TRBV5-4,-,TGTGCCAGCAGCTTGGGAGCGGCAGGGACCCCTCGGAACGAGCAGTACTTC,CASSLGAAGTPRNEQYF
TRBJ2-1,-,TRBV5-4,-,TGTGCCAGCAGCTTGTCTAGCTCCCGGGGGAAGCAGTTCTTC,CASSLSSSRGKQFF
TRBJ2-7,-,TRBV18,TRBD1,TGTGCCAGCTCTTCGACCGGGACAGGGGTAATCTACGAGCAGTACTTC,CASSSTGTGVIYEQYF
TRBJ1-1,-,TRBV4-3,-,TGCGCCAGCAGCCAAGACTGGGACAATTTTTCTGAAGCTTTCTTT,CASSQDWDNFSEAFF
TRBJ2-6,-,TRBV13,-,TGTGCCAGCACGGATCAAGGGGTGACTGGGGCCAACGTCCTGACTTTC,CASTDQGVTGANVLTF
TRBJ2-3,-,TRBV12-5,TRBD1,TGTGCTAGTGGTTTGCGGGACAGGGAGGTGGCAGATACGCAGTATTTT,CASGLRDREVADTQYF
TRBJ1-2,-,TRBV27,-,TGTGCCAGCAGTTTGTCCCGCGGGGGCGCGGCCTATGGCTACACCTTC,CASSLSRGGAAYGYTF
TRBJ1-2,-,TRBV30,-,TGTGCCTGGAGTGTAGCTAGAAATTTTGACTATGGCTACACCTTC,CAWSVARNFDYGYTF
TRBJ2-1,-,TRBV11-2,TRBD2,TGTGCCAGCAGCTTGTCACTAGCGGGGCTAAGCTCCTACAATGAGCAGTTCTTC,CASSLSLAGLSSYNEQFF
TRBJ1-1,-,TRBV28,-,TGTGCCAGCAGTTCCCGTGGAGGGGCGGGGAACACTGAAGCTTTCTTT,CASSSRGGAGNTEAFF
TRBJ1-6,-,TRBV9,TRBD1,TGTGCCAGCAGCGTGGGGACAGGCACTTCACCCCTCCACTTT,CASSVGTGTSPLHF
TRBJ2-2,-,TRBV5-1,TRBD1,TGCGCCACCCGGGACAGACTAACCGGGGAGCTGTTTTTT,CATRDRLTGELFF
TRBJ1-1,-,TRBV5-1,TRBD1,TGCGCCAGCAGCTCCAACAGGGGAATCGACACTGAAGCTTTCTTT,CASSSNRGIDTEAFF
TRBJ1-1,-,TRBV2,TRBD1,TGTGCCAGCAACAGGGGAAGTGACACTGAAGCTTTCTTT,CASNRGSDTEAFF
TRBJ1-4,-,TRBV10-3,-,TGTGCCATCAGCCCACGACCTGCAGGTGAAGGGGAAAAACTGTTTTTT,CAISPRPAGEGEKLFF
TRBJ2-2,-,TRBV5-6,TRBD2,TGTGCCAGCAGCCGACTAGCGGGAACGAACACCGGGGAGCTGTTTTTT,CASSRLAGTNTGELFF
TRBJ1-2,-,TRBV29-1,-,TGCAGCGTTGCGTCTCTTAGGGAGGGCTACACCTTC,CSVASLREGYTF
TRBJ2-7,once,TRBV19,-,TGTGCCAGTAGCCTGGAAAGGGGAGGCCCCCCTTACGAGCAGTACTTC,CASSLERGGPPYEQYF
TRBJ2-5,-,TRBV19,-,TGTGCCAGTAGCCCGGATGGTACGACCCAGTACTTC,CASSPDGTTQYF
TRBJ2-5,-,TRBV7-9,-,TGTGCCAGCAGTCCACCCCGGGTCGCCCTAGAGACCCAGTACTTC,CASSPPRVALETQYF
TRBJ2-7,-,TRBV18,-,TGTGCCAGCTCACGGACGGGGGATAGCTCCTACGAGCAGTACTTC,CASSRTGDSSYEQYF